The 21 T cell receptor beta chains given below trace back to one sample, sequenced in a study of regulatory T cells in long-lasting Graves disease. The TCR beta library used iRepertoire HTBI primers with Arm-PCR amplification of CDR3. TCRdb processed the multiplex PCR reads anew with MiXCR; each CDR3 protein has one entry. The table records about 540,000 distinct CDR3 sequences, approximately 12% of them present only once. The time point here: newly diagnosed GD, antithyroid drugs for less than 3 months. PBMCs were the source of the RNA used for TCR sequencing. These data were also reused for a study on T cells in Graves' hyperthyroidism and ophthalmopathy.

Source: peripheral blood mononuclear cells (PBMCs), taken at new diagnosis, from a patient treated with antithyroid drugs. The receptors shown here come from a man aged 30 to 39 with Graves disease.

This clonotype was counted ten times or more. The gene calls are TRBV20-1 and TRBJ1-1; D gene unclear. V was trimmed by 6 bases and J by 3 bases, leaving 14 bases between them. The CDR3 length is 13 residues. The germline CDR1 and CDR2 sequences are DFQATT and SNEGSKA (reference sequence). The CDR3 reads CSAPTPTDTEAFF. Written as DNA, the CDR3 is TGCAGTGCCCCGACACCCACGGACACTGAAGCTTTCTTT.

The CDR3 spells CATSDRSGRAIDEQFF. The CDR3 bases are TGTGCCACCAGTGACCGTAGCGGGAGGGCCATAGATGAGCAGTTCTTC. V usage is TRBV24-1 and J usage is TRBJ2-1, with 11 positions matching TRBD2. V was pared by 4 bases and J by 8 bases, with 9 bases of the junction left unmatched. Germline V gene lookup returns CDR1 KGHDR and CDR2 SFDVKD. The length of the CDR3 is 16 residues.

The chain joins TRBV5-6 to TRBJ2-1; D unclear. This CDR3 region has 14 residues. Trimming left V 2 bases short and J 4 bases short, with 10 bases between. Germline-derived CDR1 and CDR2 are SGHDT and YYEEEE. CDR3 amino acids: CASSFFSPYNEQFF. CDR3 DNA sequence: TGTGCCAGCAGCTTTTTCTCGCCTTACAATGAGCAGTTCTTC.

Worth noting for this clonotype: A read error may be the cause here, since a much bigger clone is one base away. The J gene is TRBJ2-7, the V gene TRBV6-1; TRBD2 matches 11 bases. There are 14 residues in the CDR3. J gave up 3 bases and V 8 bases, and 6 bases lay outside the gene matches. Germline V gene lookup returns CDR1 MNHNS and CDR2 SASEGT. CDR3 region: CASQASGRIYEQYF. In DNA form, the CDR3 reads TGTGCCAGCCAGGCTAGCGGGAGGATCTACGAGCAGTACTTC.

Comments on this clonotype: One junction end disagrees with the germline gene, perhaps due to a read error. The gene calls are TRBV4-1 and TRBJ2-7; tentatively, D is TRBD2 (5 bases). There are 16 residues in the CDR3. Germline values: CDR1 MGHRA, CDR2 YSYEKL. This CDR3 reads CASSQDPRQGGYEQHF. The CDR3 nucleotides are TGCGCCAGCAGCCAAGATCCACGACAAGGAGGTTACGAGCAGCACTTC.

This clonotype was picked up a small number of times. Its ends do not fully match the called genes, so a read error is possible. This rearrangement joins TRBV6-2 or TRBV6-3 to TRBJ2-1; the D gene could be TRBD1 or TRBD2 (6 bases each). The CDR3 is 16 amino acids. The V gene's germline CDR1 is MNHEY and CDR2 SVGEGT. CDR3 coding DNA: TGTGCCAGCACCGAGTGGGGGGCCAGCTCCTACAGTGAGCAGTTCTTC. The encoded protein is CASTEWGASSYSEQFF.

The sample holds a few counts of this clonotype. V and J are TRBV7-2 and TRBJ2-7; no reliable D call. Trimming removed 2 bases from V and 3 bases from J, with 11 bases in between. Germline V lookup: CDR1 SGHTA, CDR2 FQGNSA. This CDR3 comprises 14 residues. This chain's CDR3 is CASSLSGYLYEQYF. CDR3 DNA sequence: TGTGCCAGCAGCTTATCAGGCTATCTCTACGAGCAGTACTTC.

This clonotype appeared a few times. The chain's CDR3 is CASGETGGLGQFF. The CDR3 nucleotides read TGTGCCAGCGGCGAGACCGGGGGACTAGGCCAGTTCTTC. This chain joins TRBV6-1 and TRBJ2-1, with 8 bases that match TRBD2. CDR3 size: 13 residues. Per germline, CDR1 MNHNS and CDR2 SASEGT. Trimming at V came to 8 bases and at J to 13 bases, leaving 13 bases not matched to a gene.

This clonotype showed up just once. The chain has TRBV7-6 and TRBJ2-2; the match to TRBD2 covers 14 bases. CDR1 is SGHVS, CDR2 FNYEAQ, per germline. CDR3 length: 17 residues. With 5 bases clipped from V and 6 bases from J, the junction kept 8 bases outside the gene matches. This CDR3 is CASSQGLAGEDPGELFF. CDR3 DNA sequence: TGTGCCAGCAGCCAGGGACTAGCGGGAGAAGACCCCGGGGAGCTGTTTTTT.

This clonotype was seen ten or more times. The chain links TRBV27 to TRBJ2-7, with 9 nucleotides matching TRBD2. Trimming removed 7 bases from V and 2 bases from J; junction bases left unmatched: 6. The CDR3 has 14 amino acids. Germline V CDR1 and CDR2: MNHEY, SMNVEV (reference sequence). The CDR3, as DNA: TGTGCCAGCACCCCTAGCGGGGTTACCTACGAGCAGTACTTC. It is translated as CASTPSGVTYEQYF.

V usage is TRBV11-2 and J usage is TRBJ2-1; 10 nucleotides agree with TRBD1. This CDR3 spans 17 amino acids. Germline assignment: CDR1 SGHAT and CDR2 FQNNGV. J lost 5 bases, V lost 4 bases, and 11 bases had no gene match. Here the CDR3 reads CASSSYPEGQGHNEQFF. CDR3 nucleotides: TGTGCCAGCAGCTCCTACCCGGAGGGACAGGGGCACAATGAGCAGTTCTTC.

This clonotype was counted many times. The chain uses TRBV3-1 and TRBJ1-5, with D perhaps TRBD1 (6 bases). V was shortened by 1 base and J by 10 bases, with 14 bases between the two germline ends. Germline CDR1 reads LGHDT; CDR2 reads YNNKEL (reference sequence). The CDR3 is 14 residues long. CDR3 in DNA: TGTGCCAGCAGCCAAGGACAGGCTATCAGCCCCCAGCATTTT. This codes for CASSQGQAISPQHF.

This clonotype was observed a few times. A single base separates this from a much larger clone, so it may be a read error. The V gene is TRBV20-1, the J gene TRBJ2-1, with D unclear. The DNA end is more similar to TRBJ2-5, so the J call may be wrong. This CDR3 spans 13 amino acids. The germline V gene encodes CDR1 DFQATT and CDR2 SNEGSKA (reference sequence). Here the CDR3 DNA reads TGCAGTGCTAGGACCCCCTATGGGGAGACCCAGTACTTC. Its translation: CSARTPYGETQYF.

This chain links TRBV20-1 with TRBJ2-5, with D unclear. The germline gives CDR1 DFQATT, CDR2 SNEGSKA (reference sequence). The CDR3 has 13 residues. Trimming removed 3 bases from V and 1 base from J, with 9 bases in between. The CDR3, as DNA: TGCAGTGCTAGCGAACCAGGCCAAGAGACCCAGTACTTC. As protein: CSASEPGQETQYF.

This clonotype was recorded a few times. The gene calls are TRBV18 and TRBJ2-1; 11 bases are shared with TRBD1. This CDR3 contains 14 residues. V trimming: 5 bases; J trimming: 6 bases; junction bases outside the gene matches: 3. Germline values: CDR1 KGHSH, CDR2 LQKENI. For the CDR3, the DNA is TGTGCCAGCTCAGCCGGGACAGGGGGCAATGAGCAGTTCTTC. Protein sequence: CASSAGTGGNEQFF.

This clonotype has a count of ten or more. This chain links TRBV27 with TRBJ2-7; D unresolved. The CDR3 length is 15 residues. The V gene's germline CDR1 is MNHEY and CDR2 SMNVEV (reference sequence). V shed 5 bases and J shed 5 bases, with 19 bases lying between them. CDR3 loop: CASSPAATTVDEQYF. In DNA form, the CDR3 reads TGTGCCAGCAGTCCCGCGGCTACAACAGTCGACGAGCAGTACTTC.

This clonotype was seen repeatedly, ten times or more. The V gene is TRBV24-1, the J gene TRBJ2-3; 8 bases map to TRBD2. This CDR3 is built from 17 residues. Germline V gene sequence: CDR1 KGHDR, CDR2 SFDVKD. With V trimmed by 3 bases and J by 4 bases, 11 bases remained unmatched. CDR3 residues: CATSDLRLAGKADTQYF. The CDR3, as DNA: TGTGCCACCAGTGATCTGAGGTTAGCGGGGAAGGCAGATACGCAGTATTTT.

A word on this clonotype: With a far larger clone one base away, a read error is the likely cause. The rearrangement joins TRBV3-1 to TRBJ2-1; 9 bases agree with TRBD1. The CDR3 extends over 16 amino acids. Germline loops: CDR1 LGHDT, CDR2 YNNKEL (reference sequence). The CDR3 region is CASTQEPGQGYNGQFF. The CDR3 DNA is TGTGCCAGCACCCAAGAACCGGGACAGGGTTACAATGGGCAGTTCTTC.

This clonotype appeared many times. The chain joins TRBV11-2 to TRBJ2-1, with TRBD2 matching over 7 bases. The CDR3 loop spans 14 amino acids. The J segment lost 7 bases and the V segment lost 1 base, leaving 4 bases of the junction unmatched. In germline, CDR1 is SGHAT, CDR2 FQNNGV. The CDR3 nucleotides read TGTGCCAGCAGCTTAGGTCTAGCGGAAAATGAGCAGTTCTTC. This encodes CASSLGLAENEQFF.

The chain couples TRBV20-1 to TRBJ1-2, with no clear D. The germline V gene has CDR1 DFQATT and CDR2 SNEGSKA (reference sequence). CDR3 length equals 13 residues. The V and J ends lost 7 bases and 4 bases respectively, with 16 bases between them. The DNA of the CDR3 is TGCAGTGGAACAGACCAGTCTAGCTATGGCTACACCTTC. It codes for CSGTDQSSYGYTF.

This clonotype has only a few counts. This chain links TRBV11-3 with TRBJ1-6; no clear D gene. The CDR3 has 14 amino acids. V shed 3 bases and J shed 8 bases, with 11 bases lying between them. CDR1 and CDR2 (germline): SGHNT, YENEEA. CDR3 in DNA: TGTGCCAGCAGCTTTCTGGGGAAGGATTCACCCCTCCACTTT. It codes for CASSFLGKDSPLHF.